The 5 T cell receptor beta chains below come from one sample, sequenced in a study of T-cell reconstitution after alpha-beta-depleted transplantation in children. This sample's TCRbeta library carried unique molecular identifier barcodes. TCRdb re-derived calls from the PCR reads in MiXCR, one entry per CDR3 protein. The sample includes under 140,000 distinct CDR3 sequences, around 10% of them seen just once. Here the sequenced sample was PBMCs from the stem cell graft donor, taken from the stem cell graft. These receptors were collected from a human donor who donated a stem cell graft to a child with acute lymphoblastic leukemia.

This clonotype came up many times. V and J are TRBV5-1 and TRBJ2-1; 9 positions match TRBD1. V lost 4 bases and J lost 3; bases outside the gene matches: 11. The CDR3 length is 17 residues. Germline CDR1 is SGHRS and CDR2 is YFSETQ. The CDR3 is CASSHNPTGGSYNEQFF. CDR3 nucleotide sequence: TGCGCCAGCAGCCATAATCCTACAGGGGGCAGCTACAATGAGCAGTTCTTC.

This clonotype occurred many times. The chain combines TRBV4-1 with TRBJ1-1, with D unclear. The germline gives CDR1 MGHRA, CDR2 YSYEKL. With 1 base removed from V and 3 bases from J, the gap between germline ends came to 12 bases. The CDR3 consists of 15 residues. CDR3 sequence (DNA): TGCGCCAGCAGCCAAGGGGCAGGAAGCCACACTGAAGCTTTCTTT. Translation gives CASSQGAGSHTEAFF.

This clonotype has at least ten counts. The chain is built from TRBV6-5 and TRBJ2-1; D gene uncertain. CDR1 is MNHEY and CDR2 is SVGAGI in the germline V gene. This CDR3 comprises 14 residues. V dropped 5 bases and J dropped 6 bases, with 14 bases sitting between them. The chain's CDR3 is CASSTGGRLNEQFF. CDR3 bases: TGTGCCAGCAGTACGGGCGGCCGCCTCAATGAGCAGTTCTTC.

This clonotype occurred many times. In DNA, the CDR3 is TGTGCCAGCAGTTTCGGGGACTCCTACGAGCAGTACTTC. Translating it yields CASSFGDSYEQYF. The J gene is TRBJ2-7, the V gene TRBV12-3 or TRBV12-4, with D perhaps TRBD2 (5 bases). Between the trimmed V and J ends, which lost 3 bases and 0 bases, there was a span of 6 bases. This CDR3 has 13 amino acids.

This clonotype has at least ten counts. The chain has TRBV6-5 and TRBJ1-6; D call uncertain. Trimming shortened V by 6 bases and J by 9 bases, and 12 bases separated the two germline ends. Germline lookup yields CDR1 MNHEY and CDR2 SVGAGI. The CDR3 spans 13 residues. The CDR3 bases are TGTGCCAGCAGCTTCTTTGGCGGTTCACCCCTCCACTTT. It encodes CASSFFGGSPLHF.